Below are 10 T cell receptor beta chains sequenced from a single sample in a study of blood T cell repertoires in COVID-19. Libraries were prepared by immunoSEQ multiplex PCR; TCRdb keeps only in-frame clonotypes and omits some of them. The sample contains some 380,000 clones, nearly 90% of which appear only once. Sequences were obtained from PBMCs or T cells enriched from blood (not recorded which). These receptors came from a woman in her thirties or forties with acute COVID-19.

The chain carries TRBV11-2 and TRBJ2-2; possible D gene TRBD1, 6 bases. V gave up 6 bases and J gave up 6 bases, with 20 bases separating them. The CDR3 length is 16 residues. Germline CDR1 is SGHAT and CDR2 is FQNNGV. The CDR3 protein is CASRQYRAAQAGELFF. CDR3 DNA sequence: TGTGCCAGCAGGCAATACAGGGCGGCTCAGGCCGGGGAGCTGTTTTTT.

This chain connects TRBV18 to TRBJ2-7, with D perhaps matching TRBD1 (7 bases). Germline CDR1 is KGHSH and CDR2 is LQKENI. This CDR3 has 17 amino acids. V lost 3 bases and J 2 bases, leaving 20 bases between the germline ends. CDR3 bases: TGTGCCAGCTCACCCGGGGGAGGACAGGCTAACCCCTACGAGCAGTACTTC. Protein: CASSPGGGQANPYEQYF. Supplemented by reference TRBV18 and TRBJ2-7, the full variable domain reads NAGVMQNPRHLVRRRGQEARLRCSPMKGHSHVYWYRQLPEEGLKFMVYLQKENIIDESGMPKERFSAEFPKEGPSILRIQQVVRGDSAAYFCASSPGGGQANPYEQYFGPGTRLTVT.

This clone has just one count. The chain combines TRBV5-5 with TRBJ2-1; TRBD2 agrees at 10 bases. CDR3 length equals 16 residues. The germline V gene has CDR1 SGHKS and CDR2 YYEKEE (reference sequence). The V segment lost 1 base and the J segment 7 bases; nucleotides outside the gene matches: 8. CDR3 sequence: CASSLSGGAGGNEQFF. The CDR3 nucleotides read TGTGCCAGCAGCTTGAGCGGGGGGGCCGGAGGGAATGAGCAGTTCTTC.

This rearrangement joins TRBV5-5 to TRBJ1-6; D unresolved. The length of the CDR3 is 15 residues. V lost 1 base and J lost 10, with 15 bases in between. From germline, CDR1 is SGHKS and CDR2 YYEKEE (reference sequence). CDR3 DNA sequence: TGTGCCAGCAGCTTGTCAGGCTTTTCTGGGTCACCCCTCCACTTT. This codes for CASSLSGFSGSPLHF.

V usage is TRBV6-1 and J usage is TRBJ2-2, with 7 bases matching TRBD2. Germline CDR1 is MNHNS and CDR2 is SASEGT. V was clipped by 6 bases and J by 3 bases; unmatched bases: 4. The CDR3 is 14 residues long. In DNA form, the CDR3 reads TGTGCCAGCAGACCCCTAGCGGACACCGGGGAGCTGTTTTTT. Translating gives CASRPLADTGELFF.

Here the CDR3 DNA reads TGCGCCAGCAGCTTGAATCAGGGGGCTTGGGATGAGCAGTTCTTC. Protein product: CASSLNQGAWDEQFF. The J gene is TRBJ2-1, the V gene TRBV5-1, with 8 bases matching TRBD1. The CDR3 length is 15 residues. J lost 8 bases, V lost 1 base, and 8 bases had no gene match. Looked up from germline, CDR1 is SGHRS and CDR2 is YFSETQ.

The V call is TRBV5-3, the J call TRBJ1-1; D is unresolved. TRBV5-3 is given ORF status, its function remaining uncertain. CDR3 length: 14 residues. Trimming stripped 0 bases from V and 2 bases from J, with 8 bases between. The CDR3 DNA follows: TGTGCCAGAAGCTTGGGGTCGGGAAACACTGAAGCTTTCTTT. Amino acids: CARSLGSGNTEAFF.

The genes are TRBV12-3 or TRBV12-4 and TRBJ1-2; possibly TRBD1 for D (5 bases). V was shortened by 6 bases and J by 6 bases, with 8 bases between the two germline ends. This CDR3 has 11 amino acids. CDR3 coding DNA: TGTGCCAGCAGCGAAGGGGATGGCTACACCTTC. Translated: CASSEGDGYTF.

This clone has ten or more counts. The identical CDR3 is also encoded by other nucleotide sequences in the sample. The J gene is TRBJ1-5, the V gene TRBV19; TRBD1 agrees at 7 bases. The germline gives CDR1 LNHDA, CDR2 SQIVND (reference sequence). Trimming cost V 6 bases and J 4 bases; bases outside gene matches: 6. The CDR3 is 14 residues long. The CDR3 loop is CASRVTGENQPQHF. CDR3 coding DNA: TGTGCCAGTAGGGTAACAGGGGAGAATCAGCCCCAGCATTTT.

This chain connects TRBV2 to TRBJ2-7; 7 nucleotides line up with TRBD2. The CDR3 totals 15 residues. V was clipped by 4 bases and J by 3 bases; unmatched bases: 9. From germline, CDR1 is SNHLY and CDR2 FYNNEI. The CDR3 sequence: CASSGILAVGYEQYF. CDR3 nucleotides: TGTGCCAGCAGTGGAATCCTAGCGGTGGGCTACGAGCAGTACTTC. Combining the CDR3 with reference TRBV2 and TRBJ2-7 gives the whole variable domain EPEVTQTPSHQVTQMGQEVILRCVPISNHLYFYWYRQILGQKVEFLVSFYNNEISEKSEIFDDQFSVERPDGSNFTLKIRSTKLEDSAMYFCASSGILAVGYEQYFGPGTRLTVT.